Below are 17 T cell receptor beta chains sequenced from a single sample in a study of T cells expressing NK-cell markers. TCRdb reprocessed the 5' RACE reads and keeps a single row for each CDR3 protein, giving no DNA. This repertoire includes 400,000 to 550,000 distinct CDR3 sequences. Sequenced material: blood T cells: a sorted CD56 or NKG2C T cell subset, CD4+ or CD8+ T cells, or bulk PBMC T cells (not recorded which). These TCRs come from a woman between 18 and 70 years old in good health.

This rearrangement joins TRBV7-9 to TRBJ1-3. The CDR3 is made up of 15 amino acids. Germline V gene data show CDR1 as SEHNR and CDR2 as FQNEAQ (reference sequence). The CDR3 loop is CASSLPEDSGNTIYF. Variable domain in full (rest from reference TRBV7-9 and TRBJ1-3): DTGVSQNPRHKITKRGQNVTFRCDPISEHNRLYWYRQTLGQGPEFLTYFQNEAQLEKSRLLSDRFSAERPKGSFSTLEIQRTEQGDSAMYLCASSLPEDSGNTIYFGEGSWLTVV.

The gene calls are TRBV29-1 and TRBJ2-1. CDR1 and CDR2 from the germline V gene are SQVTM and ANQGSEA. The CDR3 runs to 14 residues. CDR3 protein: CSDDGGSSYNEQFF.

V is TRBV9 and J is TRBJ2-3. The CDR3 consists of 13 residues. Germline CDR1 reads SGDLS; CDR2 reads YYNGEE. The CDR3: CASSPSVPDTQYF.

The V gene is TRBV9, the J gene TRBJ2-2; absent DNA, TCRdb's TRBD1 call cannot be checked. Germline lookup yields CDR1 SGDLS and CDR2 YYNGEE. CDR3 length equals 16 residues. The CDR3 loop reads CASSSGTGVPTRELFF.

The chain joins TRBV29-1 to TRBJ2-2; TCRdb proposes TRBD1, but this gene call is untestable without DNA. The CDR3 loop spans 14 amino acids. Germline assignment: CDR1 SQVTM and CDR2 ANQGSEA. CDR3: CSVVFPDSGGELFF.

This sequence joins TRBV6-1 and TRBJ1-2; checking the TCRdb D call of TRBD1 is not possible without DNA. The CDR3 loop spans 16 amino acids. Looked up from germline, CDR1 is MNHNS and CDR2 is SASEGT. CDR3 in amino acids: CASSPSHRADLHGYTF.

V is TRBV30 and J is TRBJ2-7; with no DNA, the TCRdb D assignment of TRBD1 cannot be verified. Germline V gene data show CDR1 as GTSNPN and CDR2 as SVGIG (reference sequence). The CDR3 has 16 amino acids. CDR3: CAWSVPRTGQTYEQYF.

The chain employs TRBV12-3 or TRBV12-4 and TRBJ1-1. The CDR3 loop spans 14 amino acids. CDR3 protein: CASSLLTTRTEAFF.

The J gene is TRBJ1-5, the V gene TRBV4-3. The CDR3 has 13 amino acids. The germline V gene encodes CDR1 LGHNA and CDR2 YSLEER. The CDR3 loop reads CASSQDLDQPQHF.

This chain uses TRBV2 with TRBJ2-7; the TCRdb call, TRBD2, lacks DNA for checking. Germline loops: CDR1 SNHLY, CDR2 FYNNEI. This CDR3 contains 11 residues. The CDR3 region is CASRAGYEQYF.

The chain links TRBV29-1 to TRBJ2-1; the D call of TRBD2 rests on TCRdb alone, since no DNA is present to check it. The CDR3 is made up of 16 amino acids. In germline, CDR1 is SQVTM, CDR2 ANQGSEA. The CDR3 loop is CSVDSRGDSPYNEQFF.

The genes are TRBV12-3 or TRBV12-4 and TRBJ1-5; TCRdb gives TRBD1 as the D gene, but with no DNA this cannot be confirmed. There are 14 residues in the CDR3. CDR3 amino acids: CASRGAVSNQPQHF.

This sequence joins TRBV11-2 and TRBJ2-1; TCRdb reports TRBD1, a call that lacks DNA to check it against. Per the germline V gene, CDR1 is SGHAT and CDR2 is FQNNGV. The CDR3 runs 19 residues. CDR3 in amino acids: CASSISGTGVPRAYNEQFF.

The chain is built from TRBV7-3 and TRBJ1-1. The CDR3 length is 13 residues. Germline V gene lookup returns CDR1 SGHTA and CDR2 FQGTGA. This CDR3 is CASKVGPNTEAFF.

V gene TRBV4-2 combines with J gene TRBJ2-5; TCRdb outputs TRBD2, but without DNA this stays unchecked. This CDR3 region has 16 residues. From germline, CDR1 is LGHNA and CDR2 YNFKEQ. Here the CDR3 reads CASSQDPGLVQETQYF.

The CDR3 is CASSRRLAGRYEQYF. The gene calls are TRBV3-1 and TRBJ2-7; the TRBD2 assignment by TCRdb is unverifiable without DNA. Germline CDR1 and CDR2: LGHDT and YNNKEL (reference sequence). The CDR3 is 15 amino acids.

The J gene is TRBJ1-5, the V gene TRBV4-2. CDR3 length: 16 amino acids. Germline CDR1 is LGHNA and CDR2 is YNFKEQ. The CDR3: CASSQEWTLYNQPQHF.